This TCR beta chain derives from a study of cytomegalovirus exposure and HLA in healthy donors. The PCR used 60 Vbeta and 13 Jbeta primers. This table comes from immunoSEQ multiplex PCR, and its TCRdb copy is limited to in-frame clones, with some not included. The data hold roughly 170,000 clones, with 75% to 85% observed a single time. Germline assignment: CDR1 SGHTA and CDR2 FQGNSA. The V end lost 5 bases, the J end lost 3 bases, and 17 bases lay between the germline ends. This CDR3 spans 15 amino acids. What was sequenced was PBMCs. This rearrangement joins TRBV7-2 to TRBJ2-7, with a tentative D call TRBD2 (7 bases). The TCR sequence derives from a girl between 2 and 10 years old in good health and CMV-seropositive. In DNA form, the CDR3 reads TGTGCCAGCAGCCCCGGGGGGCTGACTAGCTACGAGCAGTACTTC. Translation gives CASSPGGLTSYEQYF.